Listed below are T cell receptor beta chains from one sample, sequenced in a study of T-cell reconstitution after alpha-beta-depleted transplantation in children. MiXCR, run by TCRdb on the PCR reads, gives a single entry per CDR3 protein. In the table there are 450,000 to 550,000 distinct CDR3 sequences, approximately 10% of which are singletons. Sample: PBMCs, mostly from graft donor cells, taken 180 days after TCRalphabeta/CD19-depleted stem cell transplant. The receptors were gathered from a female patient aged 2-9 years who had a stem cell transplant for aplastic anemia, so the T cells may come from the graft donor. The CDR3 runs from the conserved cysteine through the conserved F or W. A D gene is named only where the DNA matches it firmly. Expanded clones are given a class, and other clones once, few, many or no size at all.

D	V	size	J	DNA	CDR3
TRBD2	TRBV9	NA	TRBJ2-7	TGTGCCAGCAGCTACCGTCTAGGGCGCGGGAGCTCCGCTCACGAGCAGTACTTC	CASSYRLGRGSSAHEQYF
TRBD1	TRBV7-6	NA	TRBJ1-2	TGTGCCAGCAGCCCAGGGGGCCAAAGCTATGGCTACACCTTC	CASSPGGQSYGYTF
TRBD1	TRBV20-1	NA	TRBJ2-3	TGCAGTGCTCGGGACAGGGGGAAGATGTATTTT	CSARDRGKMYF
NA	TRBV4-3	NA	TRBJ2-3	TGCGCCAGCAGCCAAGCTAACAGGAGGGCGGCAGATACGCAGTATTTT	CASSQANRRAADTQYF
TRBD1	TRBV20-1	many	TRBJ1-5	TGCAGTGCTAGAGATGGGACAGGGAAATTTAGCAATCAGCCCCAGCATTTT	CSARDGTGKFSNQPQHF
TRBD1	TRBV10-3	NA	TRBJ2-1	TGTGCCATCAGTCGCAGGGGGTTTAGCTCCTACAATGACCAGTTCTTC	CAISRRGFSSYNDQFF
TRBD2	TRBV12-3/TRBV12-4	few	TRBJ2-7	TGTGCCAGCAGTGCCGTAACCTGGACTAGCAGCTACGAGCAGTACTTC	CASSAVTWTSSYEQYF
NA	TRBV7-9	few	TRBJ2-1	TGTGCCAGCGCCCCTCTGGAAAATGAGCAGTTCTTC	CASAPLENEQFF
TRBD2	TRBV7-3	few	TRBJ2-2	TGTGCCAGCAGCCTCTCGAGGACTAGTAACACCGGGGAGCTGTTTTTT	CASSLSRTSNTGELFF
NA	TRBV29-1	few	TRBJ1-4	TGCAGCGTTGGGAGGGGGAATGAAAAACTGTTTTTT	CSVGRGNEKLFF
NA	TRBV30	many	TRBJ1-5	TGTGCCTGGGCACACTCTGGGACGGGAAATCAGCCCCAGCATTTT	CAWAHSGTGNQPQHF
NA	TRBV20-1	few	TRBJ1-4	TGCAGTGCATCGGGACCCCTGAAGGAAAAACTGTTTTTT	CSASGPLKEKLFF
NA	TRBV28	NA	TRBJ2-2	TGTGCCAGCAGTTTATTACGGCCTAACACCGGGGAGCTGTTTTTT	CASSLLRPNTGELFF
NA	TRBV28	few	TRBJ2-7	TGTGCCAGCAGTTTAGTGAGACGGAGCTCCTACGAGCAGTACTTC	CASSLVRRSSYEQYF
TRBD1	TRBV29-1	NA	TRBJ2-6	TGCAGCGTTCTAGGACAGGGACGGACCAACGTCCTGACTTTC	CSVLGQGRTNVLTF
TRBD1	TRBV28	many	TRBJ1-6	TGTGCCAGCAGGGGGGACGACAGGGAGGTCTATAATTCACCCCTCCACTTT	CASRGDDREVYNSPLHF
TRBD1	TRBV7-9	few	TRBJ2-2	TGTGCCAGCAGCCGGGGACAGGTCATGAACACCGGGGAGCTGTTTTTT	CASSRGQVMNTGELFF
TRBD2	TRBV9	many	TRBJ2-7	TGTGCCAGCAGCGTCGAGCGGGAGATGACGTACGAGCAGTACTTC	CASSVEREMTYEQYF
TRBD1	TRBV25-1	NA	TRBJ1-1	TGTGCCAGCAGTGCCGGGACAGAGAAAAAAGCTTTCTTT	CASSAGTEKKAFF
NA	TRBV11-1	NA	TRBJ2-5	TGTGCCAGCAGCACACCTATCCCGTTGCGGGGTTTGGAGACCCAGTACTTC	CASSTPIPLRGLETQYF
TRBD2	TRBV7-2	NA	TRBJ2-7	TGTGCCAGCAGTCCCTGGGGGGGGACCGCCTCCTACGAGCAGTACTTC	CASSPWGGTASYEQYF
NA	TRBV15	few	TRBJ2-2	TGTGCCACCAGCAGAGATCGGCGGGGCACCGGGGAGCTGTTTTTT	CATSRDRRGTGELFF
NA	TRBV6-5	few	TRBJ1-3	TGTGCCAGCAGTTCCTCAGACAGACCCGGAAACACCATATATTTT	CASSSSDRPGNTIYF
NA	TRBV28	many	TRBJ2-7	TGTGCCAGCAGTCCGTCAGGACGCCCCTACGAGCAGTACTTC	CASSPSGRPYEQYF
NA	TRBV20-1	few	TRBJ2-6	TGCAGTGCTGACTTGGGGATGATCTCTGGGGCCAACGTCCTGACTTTC	CSADLGMISGANVLTF
NA	TRBV12-3/TRBV12-4	few	TRBJ1-1	TGTGCCAGCAGTTTTTTCGGTCTGGAAATGAACACTGAAGCTTTCTTT	CASSFFGLEMNTEAFF
NA	TRBV21-1	NA	TRBJ1-2	TGTGCCAGCAGCAAAGGGCGACAGGGAAAGGATGGCTACACCTTC	CASSKGRQGKDGYTF
NA	TRBV12-3/TRBV12-4	NA	TRBJ2-7	TGTGCCAGCAGTCGGCGGTCCCTCCCGCAGTACGAGCAGTACTTC	CASSRRSLPQYEQYF
TRBD2	TRBV7-2	many	TRBJ2-1	TGTGCCAGCAGCTTGCAAGCGGGGGACTACAATGAGCAGTTCTTC	CASSLQAGDYNEQFF
NA	TRBV11-2	NA	TRBJ2-7	TGTGCCAGCAGCTTTTCTGTCCCGAGACTAGAAGGTCCCTACGAGCAGTACTTC	CASSFSVPRLEGPYEQYF